This T cell receptor (beta chain) was captured in a study of T cell responses to AZD1222 COVID-19 vaccine. Study results and caveats: Vaccination with two AZD1222 doses was followed by a rise in Spike-specific TCR breadth and depth.

To note about this clone: Its matching antigen is unknown.

Measured with immunoSEQ multiplex PCR; TCRdb has only the in-frame clones, and not every one. The sample records roughly 80,000 clones, about 82% being singletons. The material sequenced was peripheral blood, taken on day 0 of AZD1222 vaccination. This TCR derives from an adult in good health.

CDR3 residues: CASSLGVYYGYTF. The CDR3 DNA reads as TGTGCCAGCAGCTTAGGGGTGTACTATGGCTACACCTTC. V gene TRBV7-8 combines with J gene TRBJ1-2; D gene unclear. In germline, CDR1 is SGHVS, CDR2 FQNEAQ. CDR3 length equals 13 residues. Trimming left V 1 base short and J 3 bases short, with 6 bases between.